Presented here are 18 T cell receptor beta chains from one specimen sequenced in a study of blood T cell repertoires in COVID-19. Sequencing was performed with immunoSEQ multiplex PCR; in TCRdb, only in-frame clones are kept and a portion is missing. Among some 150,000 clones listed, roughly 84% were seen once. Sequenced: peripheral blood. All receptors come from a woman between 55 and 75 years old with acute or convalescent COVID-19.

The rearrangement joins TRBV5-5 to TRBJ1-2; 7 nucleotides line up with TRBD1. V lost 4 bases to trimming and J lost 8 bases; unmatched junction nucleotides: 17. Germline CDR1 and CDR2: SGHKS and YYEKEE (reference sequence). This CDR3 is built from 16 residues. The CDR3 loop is CASSRGPLQGSEGYTF. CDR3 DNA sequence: TGTGCCAGCAGCCGAGGGCCCCTACAGGGGAGTGAAGGCTACACCTTC.

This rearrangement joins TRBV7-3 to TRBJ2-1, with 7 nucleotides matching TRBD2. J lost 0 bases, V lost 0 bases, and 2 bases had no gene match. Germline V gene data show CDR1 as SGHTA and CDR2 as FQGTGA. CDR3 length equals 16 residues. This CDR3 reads CASSLTGGSSYNEQFF. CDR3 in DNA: TGTGCCAGCAGCTTAACGGGGGGGAGCTCCTACAATGAGCAGTTCTTC.

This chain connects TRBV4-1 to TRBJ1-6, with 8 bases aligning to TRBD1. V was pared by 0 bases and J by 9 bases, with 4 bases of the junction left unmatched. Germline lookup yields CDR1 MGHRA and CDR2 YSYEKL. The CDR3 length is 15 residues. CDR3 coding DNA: TGCGCCAGCAGCCAAGAGGACAGGGTTACTTCACCCCTCCACTTT. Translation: CASSQEDRVTSPLHF.

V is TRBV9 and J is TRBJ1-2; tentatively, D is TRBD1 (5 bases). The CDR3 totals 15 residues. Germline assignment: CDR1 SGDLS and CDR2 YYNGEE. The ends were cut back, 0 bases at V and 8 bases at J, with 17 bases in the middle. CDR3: CASSVGGEDFYGYTF. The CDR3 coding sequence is TGTGCCAGCAGCGTAGGAGGGGAGGATTTCTACGGCTACACCTTC.

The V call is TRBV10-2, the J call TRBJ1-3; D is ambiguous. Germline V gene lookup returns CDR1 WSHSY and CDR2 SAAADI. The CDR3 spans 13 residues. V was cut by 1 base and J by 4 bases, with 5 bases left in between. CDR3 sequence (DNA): TGCGCCAGCAGTGAGTTTACAGGAAACACCATATATTTT. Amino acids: CASSEFTGNTIYF.

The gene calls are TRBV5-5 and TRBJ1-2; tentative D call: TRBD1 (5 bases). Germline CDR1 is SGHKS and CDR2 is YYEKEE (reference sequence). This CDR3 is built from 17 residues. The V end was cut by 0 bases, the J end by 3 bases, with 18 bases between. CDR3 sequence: CASSLDLTVPEDYGYTF. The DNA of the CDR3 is TGTGCCAGCAGCTTGGACCTGACAGTCCCCGAGGACTATGGCTACACCTTC.

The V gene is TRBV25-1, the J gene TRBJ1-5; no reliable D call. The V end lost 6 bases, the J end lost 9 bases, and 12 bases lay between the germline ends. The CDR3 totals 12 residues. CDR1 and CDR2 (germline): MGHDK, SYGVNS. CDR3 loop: CASRDTGGPQHF. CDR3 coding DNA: TGTGCCAGCAGGGATACGGGTGGGCCCCAGCATTTT. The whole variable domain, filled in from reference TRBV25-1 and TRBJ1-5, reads EADIYQTPRYLVIGTGKKITLECSQTMGHDKMYWYQQDPGMELHLIHYSYGVNSTEKGDLSSESTVSRIRTEHFPLTLESARPSHTSQYLCASRDTGGPQHFGDGTRLSIL.

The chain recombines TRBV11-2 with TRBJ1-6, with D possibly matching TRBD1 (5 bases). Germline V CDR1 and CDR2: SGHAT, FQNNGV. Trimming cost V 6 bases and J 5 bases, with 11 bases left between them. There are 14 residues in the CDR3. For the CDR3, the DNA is TGTGCCAGCAGTGGTCGGGGGAATAATTCACCCCTCCACTTT. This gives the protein CASSGRGNNSPLHF. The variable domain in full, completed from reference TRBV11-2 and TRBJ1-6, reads EAGVAQSPRYKIIEKRQSVAFWCNPISGHATLYWYQQILGQGPKLLIQFQNNGVVDDSQLPKDRFSAERLKGVDSTLKIQPAKLEDSAVYLCASSGRGNNSPLHFGNGTRLTVT.

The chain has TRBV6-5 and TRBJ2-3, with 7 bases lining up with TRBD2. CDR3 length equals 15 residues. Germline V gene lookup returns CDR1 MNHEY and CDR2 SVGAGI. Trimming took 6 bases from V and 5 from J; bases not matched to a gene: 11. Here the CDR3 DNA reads TGTGCCAGCAGGCCCGCTCGGGGGGTTAAAGATACGCAGTATTTT. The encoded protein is CASRPARGVKDTQYF.

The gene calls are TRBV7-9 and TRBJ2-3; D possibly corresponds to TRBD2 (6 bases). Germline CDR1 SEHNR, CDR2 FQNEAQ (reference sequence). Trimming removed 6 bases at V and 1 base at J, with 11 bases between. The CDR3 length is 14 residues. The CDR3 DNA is TGTGCCAGCAGAGGGACTGGGCGCACAGATACGCAGTATTTT. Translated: CASRGTGRTDTQYF.

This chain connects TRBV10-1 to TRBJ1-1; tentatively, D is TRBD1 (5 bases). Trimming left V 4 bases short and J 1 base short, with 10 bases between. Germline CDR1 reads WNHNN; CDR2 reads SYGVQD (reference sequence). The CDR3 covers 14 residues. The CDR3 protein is CASSGHGANTEAFF. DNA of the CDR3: TGCGCCAGCAGTGGACATGGGGCGAACACTGAAGCTTTCTTT.

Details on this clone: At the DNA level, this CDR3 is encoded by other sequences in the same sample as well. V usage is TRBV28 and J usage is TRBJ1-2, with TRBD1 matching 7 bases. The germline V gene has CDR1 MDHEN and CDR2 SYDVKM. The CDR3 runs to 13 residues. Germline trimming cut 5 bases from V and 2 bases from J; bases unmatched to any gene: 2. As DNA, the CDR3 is TGTGCCAGCAGTAGGGGACAGAACTATGGCTACACCTTC. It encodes CASSRGQNYGYTF.

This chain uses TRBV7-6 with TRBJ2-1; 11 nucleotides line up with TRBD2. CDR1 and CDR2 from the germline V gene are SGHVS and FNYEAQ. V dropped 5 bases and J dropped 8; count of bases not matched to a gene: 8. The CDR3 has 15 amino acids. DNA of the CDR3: TGTGCCAGCAGCCATAGCGGGGGGGCTGGGGATGAGCAGTTCTTC. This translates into CASSHSGGAGDEQFF.

CDR3 DNA sequence: TGTGCCAGCAGCTTGGTGACAGGGAGCCTCCCTTCCTATAATTCACCCCTCCACTTT. It specifies CASSLVTGSLPSYNSPLHF. This chain links TRBV5-6 with TRBJ1-6; 7 positions match TRBD1. The V segment lost 0 bases and the J segment 1 base; nucleotides outside the gene matches: 10. The CDR3 runs to 19 residues. Germline V gene sequence: CDR1 SGHDT, CDR2 YYEEEE. The whole variable domain, remainder taken from reference TRBV5-6 and TRBJ1-6, is DAGVTQSPTHLIKTRGQQVTLRCSPKSGHDTVSWYQQALGQGPQFIFQYYEEEERQRGNFPDRFSGHQFPNYSSELNVNALLLGDSALYLCASSLVTGSLPSYNSPLHFGNGTRLTVT.

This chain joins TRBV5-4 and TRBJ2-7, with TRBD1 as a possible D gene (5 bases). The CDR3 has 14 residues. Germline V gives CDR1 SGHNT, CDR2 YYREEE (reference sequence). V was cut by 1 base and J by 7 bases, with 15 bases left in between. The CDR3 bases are TGTGCCAGCAGCTTGATGGCTCGACAGTCTGAGCAGTACTTC. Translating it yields CASSLMARQSEQYF.

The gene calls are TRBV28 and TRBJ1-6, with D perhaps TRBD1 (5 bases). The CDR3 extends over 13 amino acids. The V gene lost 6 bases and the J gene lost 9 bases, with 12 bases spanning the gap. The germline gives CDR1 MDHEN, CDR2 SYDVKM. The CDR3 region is CASRIRVISPLHF. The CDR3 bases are TGTGCCAGCAGGATCAGGGTAATTTCACCCCTCCACTTT.

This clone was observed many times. In nucleotides, the CDR3 is TGTGCCAGCAGCTTAGCAACGACAGGGGCAGGGGAGCAGTTCTTC. It is translated as CASSLATTGAGEQFF. The rearrangement joins TRBV7-9 to TRBJ2-1; 8 positions match TRBD1. The CDR3 covers 15 residues. V shed 0 bases, J shed 10 bases, and the junction held 8 bases outside the gene matches. The germline gives CDR1 SEHNR, CDR2 FQNEAQ (reference sequence).

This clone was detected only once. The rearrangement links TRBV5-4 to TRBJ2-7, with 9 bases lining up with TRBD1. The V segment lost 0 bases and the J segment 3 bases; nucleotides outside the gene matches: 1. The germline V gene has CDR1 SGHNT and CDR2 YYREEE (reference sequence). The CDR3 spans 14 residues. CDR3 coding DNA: TGTGCCAGCAGCTTGGGACAGGGGGGCTACGAGCAGTACTTC. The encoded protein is CASSLGQGGYEQYF.